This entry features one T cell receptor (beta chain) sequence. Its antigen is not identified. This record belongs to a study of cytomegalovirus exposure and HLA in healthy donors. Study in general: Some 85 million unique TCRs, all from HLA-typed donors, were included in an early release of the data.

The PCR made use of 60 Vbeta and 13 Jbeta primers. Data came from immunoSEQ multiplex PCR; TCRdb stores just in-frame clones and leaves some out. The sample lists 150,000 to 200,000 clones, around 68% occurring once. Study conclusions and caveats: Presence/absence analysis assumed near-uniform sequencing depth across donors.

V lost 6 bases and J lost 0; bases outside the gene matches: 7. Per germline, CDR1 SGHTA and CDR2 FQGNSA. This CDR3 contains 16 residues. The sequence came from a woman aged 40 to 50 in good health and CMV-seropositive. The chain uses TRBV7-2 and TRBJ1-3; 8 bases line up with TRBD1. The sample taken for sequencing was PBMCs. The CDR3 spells CASSYRGAVSGNTIYF. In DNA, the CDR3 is TGTGCCAGCAGTTACAGGGGGGCAGTCTCTGGAAACACCATATATTTT.